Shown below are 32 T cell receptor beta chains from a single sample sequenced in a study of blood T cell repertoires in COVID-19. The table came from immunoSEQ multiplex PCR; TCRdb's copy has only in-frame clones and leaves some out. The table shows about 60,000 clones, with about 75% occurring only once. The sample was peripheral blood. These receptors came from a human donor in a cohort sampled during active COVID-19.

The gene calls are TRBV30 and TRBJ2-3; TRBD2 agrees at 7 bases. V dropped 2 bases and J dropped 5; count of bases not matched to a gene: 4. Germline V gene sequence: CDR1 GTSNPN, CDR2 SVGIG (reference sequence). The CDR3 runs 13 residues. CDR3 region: CAWSRQRGDTQYF. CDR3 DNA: TGTGCCTGGAGTCGGCAGCGGGGAGATACGCAGTATTTT. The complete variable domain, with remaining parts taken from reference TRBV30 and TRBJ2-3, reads SQTIHQWPATLVQPVGSPLSLECTVEGTSNPNLYWYRQAAGRGLQLLFYSVGIGQISSEVPQNLSASRPQDRQFILSSKKLLLSDSGFYLCAWSRQRGDTQYFGPGTRLTVL.

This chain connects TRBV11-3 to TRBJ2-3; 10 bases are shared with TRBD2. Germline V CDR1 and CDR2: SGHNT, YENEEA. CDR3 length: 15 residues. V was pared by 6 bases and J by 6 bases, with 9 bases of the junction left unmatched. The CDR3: CASSPLAGGADTQYF. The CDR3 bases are TGTGCCAGCAGTCCCTTAGCGGGAGGTGCGGATACGCAGTATTTT.

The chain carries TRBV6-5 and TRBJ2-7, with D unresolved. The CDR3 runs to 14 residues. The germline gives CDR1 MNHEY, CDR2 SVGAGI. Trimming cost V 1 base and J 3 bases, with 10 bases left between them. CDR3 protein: CASSYYAGIYEQYF. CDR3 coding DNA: TGTGCCAGCAGTTACTATGCAGGTATCTACGAGCAGTACTTC.

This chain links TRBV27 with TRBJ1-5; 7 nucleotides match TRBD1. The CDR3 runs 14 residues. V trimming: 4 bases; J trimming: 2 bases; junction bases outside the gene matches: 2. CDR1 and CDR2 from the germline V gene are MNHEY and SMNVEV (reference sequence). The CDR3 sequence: CASSYRGGNQPQHF. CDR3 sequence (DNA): TGTGCCAGCAGTTACAGGGGAGGCAATCAGCCCCAGCATTTT.

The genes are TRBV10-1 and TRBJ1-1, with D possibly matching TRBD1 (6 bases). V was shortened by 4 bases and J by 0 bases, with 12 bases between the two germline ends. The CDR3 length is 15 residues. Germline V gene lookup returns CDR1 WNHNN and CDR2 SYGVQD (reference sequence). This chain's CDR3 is CASSVNRVLNTEAFF. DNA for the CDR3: TGCGCCAGCAGTGTAAACAGGGTTCTGAACACTGAAGCTTTCTTT.

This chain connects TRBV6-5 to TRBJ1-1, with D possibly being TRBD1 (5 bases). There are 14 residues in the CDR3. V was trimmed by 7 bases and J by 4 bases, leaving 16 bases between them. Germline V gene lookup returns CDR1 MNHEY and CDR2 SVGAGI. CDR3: CASTPPGVGTEAFF. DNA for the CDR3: TGTGCCAGCACCCCCCCGGGGGTGGGCACTGAAGCTTTCTTT.

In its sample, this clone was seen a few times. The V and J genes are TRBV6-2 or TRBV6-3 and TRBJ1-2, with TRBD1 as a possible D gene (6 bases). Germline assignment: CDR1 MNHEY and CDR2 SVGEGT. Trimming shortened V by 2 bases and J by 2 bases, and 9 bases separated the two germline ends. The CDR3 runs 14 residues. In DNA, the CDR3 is TGTGCCAGCAGTTACGGACAGACCAACTATGGCTACACCTTC. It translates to CASSYGQTNYGYTF.

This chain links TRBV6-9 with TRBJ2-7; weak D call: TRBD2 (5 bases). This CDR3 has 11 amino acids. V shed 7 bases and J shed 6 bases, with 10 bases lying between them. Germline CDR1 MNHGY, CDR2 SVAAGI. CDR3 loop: CASKKSGEQYF. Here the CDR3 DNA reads TGTGCCAGCAAAAAGAGCGGCGAGCAGTACTTC.

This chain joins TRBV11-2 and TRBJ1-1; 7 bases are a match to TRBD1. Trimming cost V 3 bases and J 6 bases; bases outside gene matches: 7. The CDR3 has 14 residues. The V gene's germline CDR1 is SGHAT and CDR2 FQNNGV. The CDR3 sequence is CASSFGDREAEAFF. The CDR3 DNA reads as TGTGCCAGCAGCTTTGGCGACAGGGAGGCTGAAGCTTTCTTT.

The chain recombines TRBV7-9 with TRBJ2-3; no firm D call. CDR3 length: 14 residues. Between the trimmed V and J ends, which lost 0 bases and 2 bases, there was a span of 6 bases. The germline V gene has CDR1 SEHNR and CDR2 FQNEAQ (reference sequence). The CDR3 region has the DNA TGTGCCAGCAGCTTAGCTGACTTCACAGATACGCAGTATTTT. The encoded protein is CASSLADFTDTQYF.

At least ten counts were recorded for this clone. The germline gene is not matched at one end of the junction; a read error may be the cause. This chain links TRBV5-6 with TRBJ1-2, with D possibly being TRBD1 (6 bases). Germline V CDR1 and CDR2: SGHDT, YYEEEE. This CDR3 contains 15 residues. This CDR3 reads CASSLGAAGSYGYTF. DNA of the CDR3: TGTGCCAGCAGTTTGGGGGCGGCGGGGAGCTATGGCTACACCTTC.

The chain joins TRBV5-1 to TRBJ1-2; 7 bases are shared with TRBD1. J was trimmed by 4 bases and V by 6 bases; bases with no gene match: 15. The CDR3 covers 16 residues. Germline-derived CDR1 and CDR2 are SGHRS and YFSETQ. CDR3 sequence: CASTRGTLGTAYGYTF. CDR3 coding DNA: TGCGCCAGCACGAGGGGGACCCTCGGGACAGCCTATGGCTACACCTTC.

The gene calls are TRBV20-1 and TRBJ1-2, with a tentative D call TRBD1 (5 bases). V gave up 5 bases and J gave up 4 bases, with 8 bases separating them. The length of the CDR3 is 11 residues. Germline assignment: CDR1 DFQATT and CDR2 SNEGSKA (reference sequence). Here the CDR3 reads CSALDSYGYTF. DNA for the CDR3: TGCAGTGCTTTAGACAGCTATGGCTACACCTTC.

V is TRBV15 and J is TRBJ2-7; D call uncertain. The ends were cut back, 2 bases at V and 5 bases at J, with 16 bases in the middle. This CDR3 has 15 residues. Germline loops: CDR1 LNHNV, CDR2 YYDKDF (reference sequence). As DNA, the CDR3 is TGTGCCACCAGCAGATCATCAGGCTACGGTGACGAGCAGTACTTC. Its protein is CATSRSSGYGDEQYF. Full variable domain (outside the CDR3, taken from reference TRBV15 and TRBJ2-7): DAMVIQNPRYQVTQFGKPVTLSCSQTLNHNVMYWYQQKSSQAPKLLFHYYDKDFNNEADTPDNFQSRRPNTSFCFLDIRSPGLGDTAMYLCATSRSSGYGDEQYFGPGTRLTVT.

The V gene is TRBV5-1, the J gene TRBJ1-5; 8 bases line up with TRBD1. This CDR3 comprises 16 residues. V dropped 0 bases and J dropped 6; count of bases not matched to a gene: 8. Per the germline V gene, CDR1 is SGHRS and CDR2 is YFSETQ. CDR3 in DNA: TGCGCCAGCAGCTTGGAGGGACAGGCTTCAGGTCAGCCCCAGCATTTT. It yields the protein CASSLEGQASGQPQHF.

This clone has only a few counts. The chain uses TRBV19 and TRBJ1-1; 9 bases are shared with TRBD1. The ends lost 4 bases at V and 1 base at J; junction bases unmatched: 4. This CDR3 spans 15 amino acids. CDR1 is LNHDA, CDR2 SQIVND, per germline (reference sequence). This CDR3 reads CASSRGTGRNTEAFF. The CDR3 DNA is TGTGCCAGTAGTAGGGGGACAGGGAGGAACACTGAAGCTTTCTTT. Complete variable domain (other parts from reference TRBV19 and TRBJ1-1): DGGITQSPKYLFRKEGQNVTLSCEQNLNHDAMYWYRQDPGQGLRLIYYSQIVNDFQKGDIAEGYSVSREKKESFPLTVTSAQKNPTAFYLCASSRGTGRNTEAFFGQGTRLTVV.

The CDR3 nucleotides read TGTGCCAGCAGTCAGAACCGGGGGACAGGGGGCGCGGTCTATGGCTACACCTTC. Translating gives CASSQNRGTGGAVYGYTF. The chain uses TRBV28 and TRBJ1-2; 12 bases align to TRBD1. Trimming cost V 5 bases and J 4 bases; bases outside gene matches: 14. CDR1 and CDR2 from the germline V gene are MDHEN and SYDVKM. The CDR3 is 18 amino acids.

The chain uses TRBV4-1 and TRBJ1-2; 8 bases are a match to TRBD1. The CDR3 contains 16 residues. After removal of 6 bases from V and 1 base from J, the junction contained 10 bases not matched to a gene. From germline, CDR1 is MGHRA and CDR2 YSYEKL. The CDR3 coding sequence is TGCGCCAGCAGGCCTACAGGGGGGAAATTTAACTATGGCTACACCTTC. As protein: CASRPTGGKFNYGYTF.

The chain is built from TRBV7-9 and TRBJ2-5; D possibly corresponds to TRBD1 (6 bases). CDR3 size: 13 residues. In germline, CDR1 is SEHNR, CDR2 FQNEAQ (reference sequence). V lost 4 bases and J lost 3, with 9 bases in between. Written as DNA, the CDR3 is TGTGCCAGCAGCTGGGACACCAAAGAGACCCAGTACTTC. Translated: CASSWDTKETQYF.

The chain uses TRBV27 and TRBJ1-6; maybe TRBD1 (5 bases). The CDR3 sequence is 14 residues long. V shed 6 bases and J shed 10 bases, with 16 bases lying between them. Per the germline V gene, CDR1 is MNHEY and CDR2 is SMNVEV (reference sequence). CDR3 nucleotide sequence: TGTGCCAGCAGGTCCGGGGGGTTTCAGTCACCCCTCCACTTT. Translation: CASRSGGFQSPLHF.

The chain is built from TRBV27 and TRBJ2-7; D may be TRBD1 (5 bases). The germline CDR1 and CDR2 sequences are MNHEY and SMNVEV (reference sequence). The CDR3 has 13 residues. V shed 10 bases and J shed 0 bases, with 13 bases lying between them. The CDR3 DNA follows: TGTGCCAAGAACAGGCCTAGCTCCTACGAGCAGTACTTC. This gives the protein CAKNRPSSYEQYF.

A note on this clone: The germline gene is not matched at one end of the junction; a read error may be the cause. Written as DNA, the CDR3 is TGTGCTAGCAGCTTAAATGGACTAGCGGAAGAGACCCAGTACTTC. It specifies CASSLNGLAEETQYF. The chain uses TRBV7-7 and TRBJ2-5; 10 bases are a match to TRBD2. CDR3 length: 15 residues. CDR1 and CDR2 from the germline V gene are SSHAT and FNYEAQ (reference sequence).

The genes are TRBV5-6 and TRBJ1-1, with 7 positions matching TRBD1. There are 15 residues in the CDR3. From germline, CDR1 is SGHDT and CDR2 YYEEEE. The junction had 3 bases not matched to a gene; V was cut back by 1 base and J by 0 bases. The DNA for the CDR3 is TGTGCCAGCAGCTTGTCAGGGGGTTTGAACACTGAAGCTTTCTTT. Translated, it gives CASSLSGGLNTEAFF.

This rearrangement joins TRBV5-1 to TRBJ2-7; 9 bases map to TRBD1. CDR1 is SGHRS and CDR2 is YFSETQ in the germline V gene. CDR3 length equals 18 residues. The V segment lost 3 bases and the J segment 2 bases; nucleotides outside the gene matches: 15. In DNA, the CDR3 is TGCGCCAGCAGCTCGAGCGACTTACCGGGACAGGGTACCTACGAGCAGTACTTC. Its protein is CASSSSDLPGQGTYEQYF. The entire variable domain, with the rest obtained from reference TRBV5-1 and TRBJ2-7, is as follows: KAGVTQTPRYLIKTRGQQVTLSCSPISGHRSVSWYQQTPGQGLQFLFEYFSETQRNKGNFPGRFSGRQFSNSRSEMNVSTLELGDSALYLCASSSSDLPGQGTYEQYFGPGTRLTVT.

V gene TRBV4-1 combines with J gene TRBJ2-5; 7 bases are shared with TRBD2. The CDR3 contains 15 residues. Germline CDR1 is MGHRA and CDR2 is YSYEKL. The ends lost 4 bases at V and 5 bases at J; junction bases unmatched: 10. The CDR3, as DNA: TGCGCCAGCAGCCCTTTTGGGGTAGCGGGCGAGACCCAGTACTTC. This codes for CASSPFGVAGETQYF.

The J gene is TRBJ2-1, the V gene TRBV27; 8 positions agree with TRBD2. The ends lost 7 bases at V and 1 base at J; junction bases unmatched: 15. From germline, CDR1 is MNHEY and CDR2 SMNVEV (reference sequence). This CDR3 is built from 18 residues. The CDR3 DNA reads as TGTGCCAGCACCAGGGGTAGCGGGACGGGGGGATCCTACAATGAGCAGTTCTTC. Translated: CASTRGSGTGGSYNEQFF.

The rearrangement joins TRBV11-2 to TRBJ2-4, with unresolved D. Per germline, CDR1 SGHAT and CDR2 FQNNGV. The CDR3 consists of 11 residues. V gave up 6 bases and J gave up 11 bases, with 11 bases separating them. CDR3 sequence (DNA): TGTGCCAGCAGGCATGCTGGGCTTCAGTACTTC. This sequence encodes CASRHAGLQYF.

The CDR3 loop is CASSKVDKNRRRGNEQFF. CDR3 sequence (DNA): TGTGCCAGCAGCAAAGTCGACAAAAATCGGAGACGGGGGAATGAGCAGTTCTTC. The chain employs TRBV21-1 and TRBJ2-1; the DNA was not compared with TRBD2, the D call given in the table. TRBV21-1 is assigned pseudogene status. The CDR3 consists of 18 residues.

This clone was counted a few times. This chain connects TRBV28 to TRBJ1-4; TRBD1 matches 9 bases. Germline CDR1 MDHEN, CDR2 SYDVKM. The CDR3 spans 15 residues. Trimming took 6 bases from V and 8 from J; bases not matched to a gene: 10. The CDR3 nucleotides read TGTGCCAGCAGCCTTACAGGGGGCAGATACGAAAAACTGTTTTTT. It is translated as CASSLTGGRYEKLFF.

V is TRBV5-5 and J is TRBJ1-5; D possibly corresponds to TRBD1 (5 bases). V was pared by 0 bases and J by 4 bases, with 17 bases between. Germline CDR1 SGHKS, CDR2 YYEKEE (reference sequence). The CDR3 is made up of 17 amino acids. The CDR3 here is CASSLGFTGVGNQPQHF. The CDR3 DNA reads TGTGCCAGCAGCTTGGGGTTCACGGGGGTCGGTAATCAGCCCCAGCATTTT.

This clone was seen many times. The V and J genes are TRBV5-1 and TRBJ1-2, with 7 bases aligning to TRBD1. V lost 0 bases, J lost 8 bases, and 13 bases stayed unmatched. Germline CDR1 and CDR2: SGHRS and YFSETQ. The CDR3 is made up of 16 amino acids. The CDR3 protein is CASSLGGQVGTVGYTF. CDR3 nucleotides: TGCGCCAGCAGCTTGGGAGGACAGGTTGGGACGGTGGGCTACACCTTC.

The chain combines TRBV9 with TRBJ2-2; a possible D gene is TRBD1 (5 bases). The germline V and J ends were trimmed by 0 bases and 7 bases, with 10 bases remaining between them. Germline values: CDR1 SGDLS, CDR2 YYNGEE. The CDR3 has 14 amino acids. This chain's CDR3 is CASSVGGAVGELFF. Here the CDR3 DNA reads TGTGCCAGCAGCGTAGGTGGGGCCGTCGGGGAGCTGTTTTTT. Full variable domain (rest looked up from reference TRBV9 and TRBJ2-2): DSGVTQTPKHLITATGQRVTLRCSPRSGDLSVYWYQQSLDQGLQFLIQYYNGEERAKGNILERFSAQQFPDLHSELNLSSLELGDSALYFCASSVGGAVGELFFGEGSRLTVL.